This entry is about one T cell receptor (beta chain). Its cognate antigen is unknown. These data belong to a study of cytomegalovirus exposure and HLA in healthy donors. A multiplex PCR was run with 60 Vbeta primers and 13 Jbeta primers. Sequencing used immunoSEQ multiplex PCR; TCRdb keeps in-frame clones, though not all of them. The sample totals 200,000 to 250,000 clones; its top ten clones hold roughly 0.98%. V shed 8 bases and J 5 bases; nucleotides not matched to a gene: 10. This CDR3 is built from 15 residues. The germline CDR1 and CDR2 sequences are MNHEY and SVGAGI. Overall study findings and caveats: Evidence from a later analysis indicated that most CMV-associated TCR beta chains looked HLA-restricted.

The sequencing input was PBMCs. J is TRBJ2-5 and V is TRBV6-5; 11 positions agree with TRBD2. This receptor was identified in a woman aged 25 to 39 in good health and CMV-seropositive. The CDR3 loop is CASSILAGAMETQYF. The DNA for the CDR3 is TGTGCCAGCTCTATACTAGCGGGGGCCATGGAGACCCAGTACTTC.